This T cell receptor beta chain was captured in a study of radiotherapy plus CTLA-4 blockade in lung cancer. V lost 4 bases and J lost 1, with 8 bases in between. Germline loops: CDR1 MNHEY, CDR2 SMNVEV (reference sequence). The CDR3 covers 14 residues. Sequencing used immunoSEQ multiplex PCR; TCRdb keeps in-frame clones, though not all of them. Among around 82,000 clones listed, roughly four fifths were seen once. The V call is TRBV27, the J call TRBJ2-1; no clear D. The receptor's source is a human donor with non-small cell lung cancer who had stable disease on radiotherapy plus ipilimumab. The sample in question was peripheral blood, obtained from a patient treated with radiotherapy plus ipilimumab. The CDR3 bases are TGTGCCAGCAGTTATTGGCAGTCCTACAATGAGCAGTTCTTC. Its translation is CASSYWQSYNEQFF.